The 6 T cell receptor beta chains reported below all come from one sample, sequenced in a study of cytomegalovirus exposure and HLA in healthy donors (dated by TCRdb to about 2017). Receptor amplification or capture employed the immunoSEQ multiplex PCR assay. The multiplex PCR relied on a mix of 60 forward primers for TCR Vbeta segments and 13 reverse primers for TCR Jbeta segments. The table comes from immuneACCESS by way of TCRdb, which keeps in-frame sequences with V and J called. Part of the clones is missing from these tables; in studies checked, under half for an unresolved V gene and the rest for unknown reasons. The table for this sample lists approximately 180,000 clones; 75% of them were counted only once. Around 3% of the sample goes to the ten largest clones. The sequenced material came from PBMCs. These receptors were taken from a male donor in good health and CMV-seronegative.

The rearrangement joins TRBV19 to TRBJ1-5; D is undetermined. Trimming cost V 5 bases and J 8 bases, with 22 bases left between them. The germline gives CDR1 LNHDA, CDR2 SQIVND (reference sequence). The CDR3 runs to 16 residues. The CDR3 spells CASSVPRPGGFEPQHF. CDR3 in DNA: TGTGCCAGTAGTGTACCCCGACCCGGAGGTTTTGAGCCCCAGCATTTT.

This chain links TRBV2 with TRBJ2-1, with 7 bases aligning to TRBD2. With 3 bases clipped from V and 5 bases from J, the junction kept 7 bases outside the gene matches. Germline V gene lookup returns CDR1 SNHLY and CDR2 FYNNEI. The CDR3 has 15 residues. The CDR3 loop reads CASSEVLAENNEQFF. The CDR3 nucleotides read TGTGCCAGCAGTGAGGTTCTAGCGGAAAACAATGAGCAGTTCTTC.

This clone was seen just once. The rearrangement joins TRBV6-6 to TRBJ1-1, with D possibly matching TRBD1 (6 bases). CDR3 length: 15 residues. V lost 5 bases and J 4 bases, leaving 17 bases between the germline ends. The germline V gene has CDR1 MNHNY and CDR2 SVGAGI (reference sequence). The DNA for the CDR3 is TGTGCCAGCAGTACGGGGGGGGCGCCGGGCACTGAAGCTTTCTTT. Translation: CASSTGGAPGTEAFF.

With respect to this clone: Other DNA sequences within the sample encode an identical CDR3. This chain connects TRBV5-4 to TRBJ2-1, with unresolved D. Germline CDR1 SGHNT, CDR2 YYREEE (reference sequence). The length of the CDR3 is 13 residues. The V end was cut by 5 bases, the J end by 6 bases, with 12 bases between. The CDR3 coding sequence is TGTGCCAGCAGTCTGACTCGAGGCAATGAGCAGTTCTTC. This translates into CASSLTRGNEQFF.

This rearrangement joins TRBV18 to TRBJ1-2, with a tentative D call TRBD1 (6 bases). The CDR3 has 17 amino acids. Germline CDR1 and CDR2: KGHSH and LQKENI. V lost 5 bases, J lost 0 bases, and 19 bases lay in between. CDR3 coding DNA: TGTGCCAGCTCAAGTTTGACAGGACGATTGGCTAACTATGGCTACACCTTC. It codes for CASSSLTGRLANYGYTF.

The chain employs TRBV6-6 and TRBJ2-7; unclear D gene. The CDR3 consists of 13 residues. V was pared by 6 bases and J by 1 base, with 10 bases between. Germline values: CDR1 MNHNY, CDR2 SVGAGI (reference sequence). Here the CDR3 reads CASSNPVSYEQYF. The CDR3 nucleotides are TGTGCCAGCAGCAATCCAGTTTCCTACGAGCAGTACTTC.